This T cell receptor (beta chain) is from a study of T-cell reconstitution after alpha-beta-depleted transplantation in children. Germline-derived CDR1 and CDR2 are SQVTM and ANQGSEA. Deletions cut 8 bases from V and 1 base from J, with 11 bases between. This CDR3 has 13 residues. Unique molecular identifiers were built into the TCRbeta library. TCRdb re-analysed the PCR reads in MiXCR, keeping a single row per CDR3 protein. Of about a million distinct CDR3 sequences in the sample, roughly 29% are singletons; the top ten hold 25% to 35%. This clonotype has more than one count but fewer than ten. The antigen is not known. Study outcomes and limitations: The study reportedly traced alpha-beta T cells about two months after transplant to several hundred expanded graft clones.

V is TRBV29-1 and J is TRBJ2-2; D call uncertain. The sequence was collected from a boy under two years old who had a stem cell transplant for SCID, so the T cells may come from the graft donor. Sequencing was performed on PBMCs, mostly from graft donor cells, taken 360 days after TCRalphabeta/CD19-depleted stem cell transplant. The CDR3 protein is CSFSRLNTGELFF. In DNA form, the CDR3 reads TGCAGCTTCTCGAGACTGAACACCGGGGAGCTGTTTTTT.